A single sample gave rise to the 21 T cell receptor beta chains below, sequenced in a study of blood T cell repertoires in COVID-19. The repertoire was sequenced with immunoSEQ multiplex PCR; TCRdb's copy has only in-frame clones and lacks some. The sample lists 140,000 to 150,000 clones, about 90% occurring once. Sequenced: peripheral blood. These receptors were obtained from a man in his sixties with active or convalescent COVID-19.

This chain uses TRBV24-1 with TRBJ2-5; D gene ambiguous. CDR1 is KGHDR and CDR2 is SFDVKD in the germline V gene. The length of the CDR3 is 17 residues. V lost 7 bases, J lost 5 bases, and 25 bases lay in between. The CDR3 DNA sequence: TGTGCCACCAGCGAAAATCCCAATTCAGGTTCCTTGGAGACCCAGTACTTC. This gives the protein CATSENPNSGSLETQYF.

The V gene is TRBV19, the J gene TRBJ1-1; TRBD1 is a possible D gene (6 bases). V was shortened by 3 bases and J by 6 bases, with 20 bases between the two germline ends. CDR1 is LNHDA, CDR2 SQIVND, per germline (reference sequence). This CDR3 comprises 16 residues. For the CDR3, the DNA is TGTGCCAGTAGTATCGGTCTACAGGGCTACCTCGCTGAAGCTTTCTTT. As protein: CASSIGLQGYLAEAFF.

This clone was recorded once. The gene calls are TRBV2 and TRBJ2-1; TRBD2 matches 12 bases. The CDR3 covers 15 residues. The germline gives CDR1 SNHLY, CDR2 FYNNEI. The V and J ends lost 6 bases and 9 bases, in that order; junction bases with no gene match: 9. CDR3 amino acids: CASRRLAGGSGEQFF. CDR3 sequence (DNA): TGTGCCAGCAGGCGCCTAGCGGGAGGGAGCGGTGAGCAGTTCTTC.

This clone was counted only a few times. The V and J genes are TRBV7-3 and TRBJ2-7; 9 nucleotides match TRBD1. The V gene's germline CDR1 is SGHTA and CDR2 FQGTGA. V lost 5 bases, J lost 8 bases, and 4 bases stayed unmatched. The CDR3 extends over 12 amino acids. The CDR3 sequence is CASSPGQGKQYF. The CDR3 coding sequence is TGTGCCAGCAGCCCCGGACAGGGGAAGCAGTACTTC.

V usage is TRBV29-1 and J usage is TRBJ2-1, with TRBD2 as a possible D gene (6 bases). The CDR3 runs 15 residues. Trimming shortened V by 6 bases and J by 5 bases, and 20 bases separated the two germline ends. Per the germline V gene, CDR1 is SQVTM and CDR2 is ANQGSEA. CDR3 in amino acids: CSVLRLAAANNEQFF. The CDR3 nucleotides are TGCAGCGTCCTGCGGTTAGCGGCGGCCAACAATGAGCAGTTCTTC.

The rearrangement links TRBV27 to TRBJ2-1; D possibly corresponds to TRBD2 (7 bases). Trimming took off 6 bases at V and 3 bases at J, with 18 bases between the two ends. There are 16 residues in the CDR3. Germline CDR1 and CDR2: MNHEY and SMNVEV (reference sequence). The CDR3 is CASRGGALAYYNEQFF. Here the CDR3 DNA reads TGTGCCAGCAGGGGGGGGGCTCTAGCGTACTACAATGAGCAGTTCTTC.

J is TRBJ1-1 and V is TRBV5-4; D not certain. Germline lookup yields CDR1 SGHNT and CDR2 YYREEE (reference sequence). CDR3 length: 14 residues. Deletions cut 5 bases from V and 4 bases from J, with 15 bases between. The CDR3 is CASSQSGLSTEAFF. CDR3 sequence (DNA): TGTGCCAGCAGTCAATCGGGGTTGAGCACTGAAGCTTTCTTT.

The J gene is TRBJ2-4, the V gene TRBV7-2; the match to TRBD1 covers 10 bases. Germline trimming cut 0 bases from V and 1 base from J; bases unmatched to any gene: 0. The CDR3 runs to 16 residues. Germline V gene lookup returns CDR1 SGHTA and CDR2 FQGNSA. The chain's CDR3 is CASSLAGQGAKNIQYF. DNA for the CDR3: TGTGCCAGCAGCTTAGCGGGACAGGGGGCCAAAAACATTCAGTACTTC.

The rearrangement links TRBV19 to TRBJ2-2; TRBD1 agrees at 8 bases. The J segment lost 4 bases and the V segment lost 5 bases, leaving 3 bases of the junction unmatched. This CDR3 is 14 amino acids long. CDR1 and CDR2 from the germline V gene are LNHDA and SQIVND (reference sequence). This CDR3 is CASSADRATGELFF. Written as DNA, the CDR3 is TGTGCCAGTAGTGCGGACAGGGCCACCGGGGAGCTGTTTTTT.

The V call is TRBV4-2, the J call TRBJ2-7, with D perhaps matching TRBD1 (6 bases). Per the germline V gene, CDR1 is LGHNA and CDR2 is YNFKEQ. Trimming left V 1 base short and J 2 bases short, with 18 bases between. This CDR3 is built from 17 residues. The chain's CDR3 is CASSQALTTGLAYEQYF. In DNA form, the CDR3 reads TGTGCCAGCAGCCAAGCCTTAACTACAGGGCTGGCCTACGAGCAGTACTTC.

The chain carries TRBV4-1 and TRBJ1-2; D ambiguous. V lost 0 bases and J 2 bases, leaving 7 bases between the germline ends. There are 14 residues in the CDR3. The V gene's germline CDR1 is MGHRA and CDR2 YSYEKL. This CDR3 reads CASSQDRRNYGYTF. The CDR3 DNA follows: TGCGCCAGCAGCCAAGATCGGCGGAACTATGGCTACACCTTC.

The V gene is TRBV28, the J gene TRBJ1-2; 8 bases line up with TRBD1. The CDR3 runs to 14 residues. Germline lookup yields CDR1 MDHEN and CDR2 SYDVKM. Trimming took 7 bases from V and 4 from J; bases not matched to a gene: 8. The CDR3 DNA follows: TGTGCCAGCAAAGTCCAGGGGGCAGGCTATGGCTACACCTTC. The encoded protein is CASKVQGAGYGYTF.

This CDR3 reads CASSAQGDEQYF. As DNA, the CDR3 is TGTGCCAGCAGTGCACAGGGGGACGAGCAGTACTTC. The chain couples TRBV27 to TRBJ2-7; TRBD1 aligns across 8 bases. CDR1 MNHEY and CDR2 SMNVEV come from the germline V gene (reference sequence). CDR3 length: 12 residues. Trimming cost V 5 bases and J 5 bases; bases outside gene matches: 2.

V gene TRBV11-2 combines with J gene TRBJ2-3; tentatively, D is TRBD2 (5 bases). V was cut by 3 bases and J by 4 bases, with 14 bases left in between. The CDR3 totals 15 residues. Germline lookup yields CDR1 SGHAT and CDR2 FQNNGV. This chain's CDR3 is CASSFERKRADTQYF. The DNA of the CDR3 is TGTGCCAGCAGCTTCGAGCGGAAGAGGGCAGATACGCAGTATTTT. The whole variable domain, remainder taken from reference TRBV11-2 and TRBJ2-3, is EAGVAQSPRYKIIEKRQSVAFWCNPISGHATLYWYQQILGQGPKLLIQFQNNGVVDDSQLPKDRFSAERLKGVDSTLKIQPAKLEDSAVYLCASSFERKRADTQYFGPGTRLTVL.

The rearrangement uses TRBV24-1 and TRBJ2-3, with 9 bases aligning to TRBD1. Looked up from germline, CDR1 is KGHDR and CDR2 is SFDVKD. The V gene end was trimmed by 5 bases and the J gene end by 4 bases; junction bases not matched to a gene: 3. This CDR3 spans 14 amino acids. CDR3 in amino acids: CATSGGQGADTQYF. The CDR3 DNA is TGTGCCACCAGTGGGGGACAGGGCGCAGATACGCAGTATTTT.

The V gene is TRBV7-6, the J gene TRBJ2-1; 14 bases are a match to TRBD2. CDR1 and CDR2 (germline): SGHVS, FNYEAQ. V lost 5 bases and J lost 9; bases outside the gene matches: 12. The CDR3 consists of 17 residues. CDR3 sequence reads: CASSRNPGLAGGGEQFF. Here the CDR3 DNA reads TGTGCCAGCAGCCGAAACCCTGGACTAGCGGGAGGAGGTGAGCAGTTCTTC.

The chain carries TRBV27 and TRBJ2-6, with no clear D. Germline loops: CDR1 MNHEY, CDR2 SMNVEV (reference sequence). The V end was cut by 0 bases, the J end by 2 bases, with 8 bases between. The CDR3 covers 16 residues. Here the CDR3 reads CASSLSHKPGANVLTF. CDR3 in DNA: TGTGCCAGCAGTTTATCTCACAAACCTGGGGCCAACGTCCTGACTTTC. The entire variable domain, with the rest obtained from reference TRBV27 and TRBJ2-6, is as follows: EAQVTQNPRYLITVTGKKLTVTCSQNMNHEYMSWYRQDPGLGLRQIYYSMNVEVTDKGDVPEGYKVSRKEKRNFPLILESPSPNQTSLYFCASSLSHKPGANVLTFGAGSRLTVL.

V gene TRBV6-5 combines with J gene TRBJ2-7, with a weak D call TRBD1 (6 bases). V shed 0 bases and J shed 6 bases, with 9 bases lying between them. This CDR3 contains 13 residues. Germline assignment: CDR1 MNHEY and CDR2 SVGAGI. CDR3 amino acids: CASSYSKGGEQYF. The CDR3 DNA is TGTGCCAGCAGTTACTCGAAAGGGGGCGAGCAGTACTTC.

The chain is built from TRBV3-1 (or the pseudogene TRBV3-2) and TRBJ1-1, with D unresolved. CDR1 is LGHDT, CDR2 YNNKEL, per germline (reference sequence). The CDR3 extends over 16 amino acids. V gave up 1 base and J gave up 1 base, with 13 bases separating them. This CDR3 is CASSQVGEVKNTEAFF. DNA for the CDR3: TGTGCCAGCAGCCAAGTTGGGGAGGTGAAGAACACTGAAGCTTTCTTT.

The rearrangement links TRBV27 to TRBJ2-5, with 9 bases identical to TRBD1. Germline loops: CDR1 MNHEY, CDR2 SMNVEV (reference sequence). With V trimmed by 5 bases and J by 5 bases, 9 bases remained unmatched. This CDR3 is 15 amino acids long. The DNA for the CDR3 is TGTGCCAGCAGTACAAACGGACAGGGGAGGGAGACCCAGTACTTC. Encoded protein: CASSTNGQGRETQYF.

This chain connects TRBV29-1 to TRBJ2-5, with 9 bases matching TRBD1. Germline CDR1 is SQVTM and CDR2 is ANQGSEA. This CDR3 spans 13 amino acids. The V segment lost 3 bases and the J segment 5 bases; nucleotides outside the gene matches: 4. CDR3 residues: CSVEGQGPETQYF. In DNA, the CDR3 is TGCAGCGTTGAGGGACAGGGCCCTGAGACCCAGTACTTC.